The 18 T cell receptor beta chains presented below share a single source sample, sequenced in a study of cytomegalovirus exposure and HLA in healthy donors. The primer mix had 60 Vbeta and 13 Jbeta primers. The data were produced by immunoSEQ multiplex PCR, yet TCRdb's version contains in-frame clones alone and is incomplete. The sample consists of around 150,000 clones, 70% to 80% of them appearing once. The sequenced sample consisted of PBMCs. The receptors stem from a human donor in good health.

The gene calls are TRBV6-5 and TRBJ1-1, with D perhaps TRBD1 (6 bases). The CDR3 runs 15 residues. Germline CDR1 reads MNHEY; CDR2 reads SVGAGI. Trimming cost V 5 bases and J 2 bases, with 15 bases left between them. The CDR3 DNA reads TGTGCCAGCAGTCTCCCCTATGGGACAAACACTGAAGCTTTCTTT. This codes for CASSLPYGTNTEAFF.

V is TRBV5-1 and J is TRBJ1-2; possibly TRBD1 for D (6 bases). The CDR3 has 17 amino acids. The V gene's germline CDR1 is SGHRS and CDR2 YFSETQ. Deletions cut 4 bases from V and 4 bases from J, with 23 bases between. This chain's CDR3 is CASSPRDTPRNSYGYTF. The CDR3 bases are TGCGCCAGCAGCCCTAGGGACACCCCTAGAAATTCCTATGGCTACACCTTC.

The V call is TRBV29-1, the J call TRBJ2-7; 9 bases align to TRBD2. The CDR3 is 13 amino acids. CDR1 and CDR2 (germline): SQVTM, ANQGSEA. The J segment lost 7 bases and the V segment lost 8 bases, leaving 12 bases of the junction unmatched. This CDR3 reads CSFVGAGGREQYF. In DNA form, the CDR3 reads TGCAGCTTTGTTGGTGCGGGGGGGCGGGAGCAGTACTTC.

The rearrangement joins TRBV28 to TRBJ2-5, with 8 bases identical to TRBD2. The CDR3 totals 15 residues. Germline lookup yields CDR1 MDHEN and CDR2 SYDVKM. V dropped 7 bases and J dropped 5; count of bases not matched to a gene: 12. The chain's CDR3 is CASTPGLVSSETQYF. The CDR3 DNA sequence: TGTGCCAGCACTCCGGGACTAGTATCGTCGGAGACCCAGTACTTC.

This rearrangement joins TRBV28 to TRBJ2-7; no definite D call. Trimming removed 3 bases from V and 3 bases from J, with 6 bases in between. Germline lookup yields CDR1 MDHEN and CDR2 SYDVKM. The CDR3 runs 12 residues. CDR3: CASSFPNYEQYF. The CDR3 coding sequence is TGTGCCAGCAGTTTCCCTAACTACGAGCAGTACTTC.

This clone appeared once. The V and J genes are TRBV11-2 and TRBJ2-7; the D gene is possibly TRBD2 (6 bases). This CDR3 is built from 16 residues. CDR1 and CDR2 (germline): SGHAT, FQNNGV. Trimming took off 5 bases at V and 5 bases at J, with 22 bases between the two ends. CDR3 region: CASSQLAVKFFDEQYF. In nucleotides, the CDR3 is TGTGCCAGCAGCCAATTAGCGGTTAAATTCTTCGACGAGCAGTACTTC.

The J gene is TRBJ2-5, the V gene TRBV19; 10 nucleotides align to TRBD2. This CDR3 is 16 amino acids long. Trimming removed 5 bases from V and 5 bases from J; junction bases left unmatched: 11. Germline values: CDR1 LNHDA, CDR2 SQIVND (reference sequence). The CDR3 nucleotides read TGTGCCAGTAGTTCGATTAGCGGGGGGCCTAGGGAGACCCAGTACTTC. Its protein product is CASSSISGGPRETQYF. Supplemented by reference TRBV19 and TRBJ2-5, the full variable domain reads DGGITQSPKYLFRKEGQNVTLSCEQNLNHDAMYWYRQDPGQGLRLIYYSQIVNDFQKGDIAEGYSVSREKKESFPLTVTSAQKNPTAFYLCASSSISGGPRETQYFGPGTRLLVL.

The chain carries TRBV13 and TRBJ1-1, with a possible D match to TRBD1 (6 bases). The CDR3 has 14 amino acids. Germline V lookup: CDR1 PRHDT, CDR2 FYEKMQ (reference sequence). The V end lost 5 bases, the J end lost 5 bases, and 15 bases lay between the germline ends. CDR3 coding DNA: TGTGCCAGCAGCGCCCGGACAGTTCTGACTGAAGCTTTCTTT. This gives the protein CASSARTVLTEAFF.

This chain connects TRBV11-3 to TRBJ2-5, with TRBD1 identical over 7 bases. Per germline, CDR1 SGHNT and CDR2 YENEEA. This CDR3 spans 17 amino acids. J lost 5 bases, V lost 2 bases, and 14 bases had no gene match. CDR3 in DNA: TGTGCCAGCAGCTTACTCGGCAGGGGGATGGAATGGGAGACCCAGTACTTC. Translating gives CASSLLGRGMEWETQYF.

V and J are TRBV2 and TRBJ1-4; weak D call: TRBD1 (6 bases). Trimming pared 3 bases from V and 8 bases from J, leaving 16 bases between. Germline values: CDR1 SNHLY, CDR2 FYNNEI. CDR3 size: 15 residues. The CDR3 coding sequence is TGTGCCAGCAGTGAGTCCTTGGGGGCGCTAGAAAAACTGTTTTTT. Its translation: CASSESLGALEKLFF.

The table lists this clone with a few counts. V and J are TRBV7-9 and TRBJ1-1, with 9 bases identical to TRBD1. Germline CDR1 and CDR2: SEHNR and FQNEAQ (reference sequence). The CDR3 consists of 16 residues. With V trimmed by 4 bases and J by 8 bases, 14 bases remained unmatched. The CDR3 DNA reads TGTGCCAGCAGCTCAGGGACAGGGAACACAGAAAGGGAAGCTTTCTTT. It codes for CASSSGTGNTEREAFF.

This clone has only one observation. The V gene is TRBV27, the J gene TRBJ2-5, with 8 nucleotides matching TRBD1. The J call may be incorrect, as the DNA end agrees better with TRBJ2-7. Germline CDR1 reads MNHEY; CDR2 reads SMNVEV (reference sequence). The CDR3 consists of 14 residues. The CDR3 DNA sequence: TGTGCCAGCTGCCAGGGGGCCGGGCCCTACGAGCAGTACTTC. This translates into CASCQGAGPYEQYF.

The gene calls are TRBV29-1 and TRBJ2-7, with 11 nucleotides matching TRBD2. CDR1 and CDR2 from the germline V gene are SQVTM and ANQGSEA. With V trimmed by 8 bases and J by 5 bases, 8 bases remained unmatched. CDR3 size: 13 residues. The CDR3 DNA follows: TGCAGCTTCATAGAGACTAGCGGGAACGAGCAGTACTTC. Its translation is CSFIETSGNEQYF.

This rearrangement joins TRBV4-2 to TRBJ2-7, with a tentative D call TRBD2 (6 bases). CDR3 length: 17 amino acids. Trimming stripped 1 base from V and 0 bases from J, with 16 bases between. CDR1 is LGHNA and CDR2 is YNFKEQ in the germline V gene. The CDR3 protein is CASSQGGVGISSYEQYF. The DNA for the CDR3 is TGTGCCAGCAGCCAAGGGGGGGTGGGTATAAGCTCCTACGAGCAGTACTTC.

This clone was detected a few times. The chain has TRBV30 and TRBJ1-1; D might be TRBD1 (5 bases). V lost 5 bases and J lost 1, with 17 bases in between. Germline CDR1 GTSNPN, CDR2 SVGIG (reference sequence). This CDR3 is 15 amino acids long. In nucleotides, the CDR3 is TGTGCCTGGGCCTCCCATGCAACAGGGAACACTGAAGCTTTCTTT. Translated, it gives CAWASHATGNTEAFF.

The rearrangement uses TRBV25-1 and TRBJ2-1; D not resolved. The CDR3 has 15 residues. Deletions cut 3 bases from V and 3 bases from J, with 12 bases between. Germline V gives CDR1 MGHDK, CDR2 SYGVNS. The DNA of the CDR3 is TGTGCCAGCAGTGATGGTGTGGGCGTCTACAATGAGCAGTTCTTC. Amino acid sequence: CASSDGVGVYNEQFF.

The rearrangement links TRBV4-2 to TRBJ2-3, with 12 bases aligning to TRBD2. Germline CDR1 LGHNA, CDR2 YNFKEQ. The V and J ends lost 1 base and 0 bases, in that order; junction bases with no gene match: 5. CDR3 size: 18 residues. DNA for the CDR3: TGTGCCAGCAGCCAAGCCCTAGCGGGGGGGCCTAGCACAGATACGCAGTATTTT. Translated: CASSQALAGGPSTDTQYF.

The CDR3 sequence: CASSRDSPYEQYF. Here the CDR3 DNA reads TGTGCCAGCAGCCGGGACAGCCCCTACGAGCAGTACTTC. The rearrangement joins TRBV11-2 to TRBJ2-7; 7 positions match TRBD1. Germline values: CDR1 SGHAT, CDR2 FQNNGV. The junction had 3 bases not matched to a gene; V was cut back by 5 bases and J by 2 bases. This CDR3 region has 13 residues.